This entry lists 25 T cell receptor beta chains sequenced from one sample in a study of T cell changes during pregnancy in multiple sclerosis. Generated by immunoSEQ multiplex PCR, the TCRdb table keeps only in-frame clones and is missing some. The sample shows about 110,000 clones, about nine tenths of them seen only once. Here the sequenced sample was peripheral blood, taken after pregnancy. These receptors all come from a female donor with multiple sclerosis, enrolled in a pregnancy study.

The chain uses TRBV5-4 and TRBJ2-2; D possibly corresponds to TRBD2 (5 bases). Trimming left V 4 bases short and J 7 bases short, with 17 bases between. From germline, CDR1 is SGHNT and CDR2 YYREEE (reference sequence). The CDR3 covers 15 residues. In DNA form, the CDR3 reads TGTGCCAGCAGCCCCAGAGGGTCCCTCATCGGGGAGCTGTTTTTT. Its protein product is CASSPRGSLIGELFF.

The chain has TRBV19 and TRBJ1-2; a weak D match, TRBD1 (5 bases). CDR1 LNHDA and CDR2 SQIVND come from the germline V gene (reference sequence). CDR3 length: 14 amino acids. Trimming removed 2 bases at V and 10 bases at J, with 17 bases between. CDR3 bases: TGTGCCAGTAGTATAACCCTCGGGGGGACTTCCTACACCTTC. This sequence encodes CASSITLGGTSYTF.

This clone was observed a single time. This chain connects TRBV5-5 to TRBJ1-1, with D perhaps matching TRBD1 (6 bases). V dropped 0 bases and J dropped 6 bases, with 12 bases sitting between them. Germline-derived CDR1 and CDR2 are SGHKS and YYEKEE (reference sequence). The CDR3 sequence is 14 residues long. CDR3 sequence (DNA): TGTGCCAGCAGCTTGGAGGGGGTAGAAGCTGAAGCTTTCTTT. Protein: CASSLEGVEAEAFF.

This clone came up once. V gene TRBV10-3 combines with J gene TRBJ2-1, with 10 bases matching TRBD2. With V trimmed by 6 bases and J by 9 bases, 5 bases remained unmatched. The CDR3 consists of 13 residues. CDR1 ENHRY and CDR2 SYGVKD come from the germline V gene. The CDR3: CAIRSSGRGEQFF. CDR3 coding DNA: TGTGCCATCAGGTCTAGCGGGAGAGGTGAGCAGTTCTTC.

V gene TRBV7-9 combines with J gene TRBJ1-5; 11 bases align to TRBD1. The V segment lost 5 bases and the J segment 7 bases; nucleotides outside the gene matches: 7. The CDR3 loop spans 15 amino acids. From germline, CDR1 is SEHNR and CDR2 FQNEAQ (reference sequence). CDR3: CASSRDRGSLQPQHF. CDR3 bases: TGTGCCAGCAGCCGGGACAGGGGGTCGTTACAGCCCCAGCATTTT.

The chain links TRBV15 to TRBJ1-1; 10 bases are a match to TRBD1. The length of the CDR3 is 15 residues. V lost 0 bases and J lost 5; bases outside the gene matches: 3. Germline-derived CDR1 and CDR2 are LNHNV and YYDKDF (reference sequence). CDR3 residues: CATSRESGQGTEAFF. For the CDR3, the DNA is TGTGCCACCAGCAGAGAGTCGGGACAGGGGACTGAAGCTTTCTTT.

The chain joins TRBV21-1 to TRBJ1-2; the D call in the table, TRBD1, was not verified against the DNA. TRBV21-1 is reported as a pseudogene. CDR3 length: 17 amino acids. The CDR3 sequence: CASSKAQVGPILYGYTF. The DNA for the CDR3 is TGTGCCAGCAGCAAAGCGCAGGTAGGCCCTATACTCTATGGCTACACCTTC.

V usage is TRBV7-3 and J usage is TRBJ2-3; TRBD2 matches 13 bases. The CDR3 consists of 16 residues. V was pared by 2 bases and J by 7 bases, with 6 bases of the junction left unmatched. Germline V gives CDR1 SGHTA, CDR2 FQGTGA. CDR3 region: CASSLELAGGLYTQYF. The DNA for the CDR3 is TGTGCCAGCAGCTTAGAACTAGCGGGAGGGCTTTATACGCAGTATTTT.

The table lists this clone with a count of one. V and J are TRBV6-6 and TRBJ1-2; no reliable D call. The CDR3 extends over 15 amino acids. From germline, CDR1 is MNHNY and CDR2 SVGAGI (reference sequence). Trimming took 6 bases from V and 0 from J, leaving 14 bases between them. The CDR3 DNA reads TGTGCCAGCAGCGAAAGAGGAACCGCTAACTATGGCTACACCTTC. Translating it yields CASSERGTANYGYTF.

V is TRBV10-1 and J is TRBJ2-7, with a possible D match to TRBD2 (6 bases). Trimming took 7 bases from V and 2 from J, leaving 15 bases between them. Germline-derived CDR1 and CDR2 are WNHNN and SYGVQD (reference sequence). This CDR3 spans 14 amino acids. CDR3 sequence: CASTNSGLPYEQYF. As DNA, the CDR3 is TGCGCCAGCACCAACTCGGGACTCCCCTACGAGCAGTACTTC.

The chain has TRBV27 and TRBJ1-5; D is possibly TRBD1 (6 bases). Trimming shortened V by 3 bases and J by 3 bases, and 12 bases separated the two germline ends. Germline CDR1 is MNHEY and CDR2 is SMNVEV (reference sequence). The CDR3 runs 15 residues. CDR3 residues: CASSFGGAVNQPQHF. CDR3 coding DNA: TGTGCCAGCAGTTTTGGGGGGGCGGTCAATCAGCCCCAGCATTTT.

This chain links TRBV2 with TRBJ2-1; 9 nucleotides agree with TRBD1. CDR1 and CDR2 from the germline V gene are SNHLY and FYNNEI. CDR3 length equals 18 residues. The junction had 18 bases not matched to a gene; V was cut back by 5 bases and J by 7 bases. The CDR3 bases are TGTGCCAGCAGTTTGAATATCTACGGGACAGGGTATGGAAATGAGCAGTTCTTC. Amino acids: CASSLNIYGTGYGNEQFF.

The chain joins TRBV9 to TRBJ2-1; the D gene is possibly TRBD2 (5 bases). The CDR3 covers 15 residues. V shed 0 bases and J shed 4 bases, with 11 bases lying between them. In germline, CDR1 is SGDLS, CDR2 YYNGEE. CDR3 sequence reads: CASSVEDSSYNEQFF. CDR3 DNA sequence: TGTGCCAGCAGCGTAGAGGACTCAAGTTACAATGAGCAGTTCTTC.

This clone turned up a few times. The CDR3 DNA is TGTGCCAGCAGCCAGCGGGGGTCGAACACCGGGGAGCTGTTTTTT. Its translation: CASSQRGSNTGELFF. V gene TRBV27 combines with J gene TRBJ2-2; 8 bases align to TRBD2. Germline assignment: CDR1 MNHEY and CDR2 SMNVEV (reference sequence). There are 15 residues in the CDR3. V was pared by 6 bases and J by 0 bases, with 3 bases of the junction left unmatched.

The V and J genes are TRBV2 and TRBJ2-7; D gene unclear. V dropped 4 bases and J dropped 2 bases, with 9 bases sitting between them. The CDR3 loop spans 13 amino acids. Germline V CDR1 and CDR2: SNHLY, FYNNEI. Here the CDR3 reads CASSATATYEQYF. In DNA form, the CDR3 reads TGTGCCAGCAGTGCTACAGCCACCTACGAGCAGTACTTC. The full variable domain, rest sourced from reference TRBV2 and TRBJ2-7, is EPEVTQTPSHQVTQMGQEVILRCVPISNHLYFYWYRQILGQKVEFLVSFYNNEISEKSEIFDDQFSVERPDGSNFTLKIRSTKLEDSAMYFCASSATATYEQYFGPGTRLTVT.

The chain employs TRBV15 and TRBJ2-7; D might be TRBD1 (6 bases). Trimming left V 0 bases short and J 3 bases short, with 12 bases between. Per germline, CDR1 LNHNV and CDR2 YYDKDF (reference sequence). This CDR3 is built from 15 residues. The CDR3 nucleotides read TGTGCCACCAGCAGAGATCAGGGGAGTATCTACGAGCAGTACTTC. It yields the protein CATSRDQGSIYEQYF.

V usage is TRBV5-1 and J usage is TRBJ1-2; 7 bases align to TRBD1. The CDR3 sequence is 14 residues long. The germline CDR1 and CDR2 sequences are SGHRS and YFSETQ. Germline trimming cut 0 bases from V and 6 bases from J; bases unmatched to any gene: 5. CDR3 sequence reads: CASSLAGQGDGYTF. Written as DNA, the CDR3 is TGCGCCAGCAGCTTGGCGGGTCAGGGGGATGGCTACACCTTC.

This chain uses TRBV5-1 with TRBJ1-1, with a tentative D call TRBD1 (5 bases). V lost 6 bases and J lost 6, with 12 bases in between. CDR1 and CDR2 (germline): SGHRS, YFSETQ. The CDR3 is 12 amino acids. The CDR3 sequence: CASKGSNAEAFF. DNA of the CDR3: TGCGCCAGCAAGGGGTCAAACGCTGAAGCTTTCTTT.

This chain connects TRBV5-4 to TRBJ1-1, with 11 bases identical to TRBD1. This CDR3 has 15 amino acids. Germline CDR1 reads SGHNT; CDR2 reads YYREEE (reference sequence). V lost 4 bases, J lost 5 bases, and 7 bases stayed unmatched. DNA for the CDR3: TGTGCCAGCAGCACCGGACAGGGGGCGCGGACTGAAGCTTTCTTT. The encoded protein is CASSTGQGARTEAFF. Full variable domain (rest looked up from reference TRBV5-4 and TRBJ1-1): ETGVTQSPTHLIKTRGQQVTLRCSSQSGHNTVSWYQQALGQGPQFIFQYYREEENGRGNFPPRFSGLQFPNYSSELNVNALELDDSALYLCASSTGQGARTEAFFGQGTRLTVV.

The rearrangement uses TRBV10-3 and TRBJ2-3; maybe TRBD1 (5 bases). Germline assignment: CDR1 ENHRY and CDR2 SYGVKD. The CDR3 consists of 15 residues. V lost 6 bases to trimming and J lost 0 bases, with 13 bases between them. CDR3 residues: CAISDDSRSTDTQYF. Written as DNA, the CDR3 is TGTGCCATCAGCGACGACAGCCGAAGCACAGATACGCAGTATTTT.

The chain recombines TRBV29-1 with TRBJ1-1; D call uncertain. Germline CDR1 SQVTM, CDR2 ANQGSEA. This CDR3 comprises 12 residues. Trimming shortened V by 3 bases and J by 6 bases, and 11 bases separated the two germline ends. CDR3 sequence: CSVEIGGAEAFF. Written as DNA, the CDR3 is TGCAGCGTTGAGATCGGCGGGGCTGAAGCTTTCTTT.

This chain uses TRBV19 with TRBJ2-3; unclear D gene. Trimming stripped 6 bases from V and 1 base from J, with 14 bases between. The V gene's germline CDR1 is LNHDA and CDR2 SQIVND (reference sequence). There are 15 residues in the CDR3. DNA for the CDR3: TGTGCCAGTAGCAGCAGAAGCGCCCGCACAGATACGCAGTATTTT. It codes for CASSSRSARTDTQYF.

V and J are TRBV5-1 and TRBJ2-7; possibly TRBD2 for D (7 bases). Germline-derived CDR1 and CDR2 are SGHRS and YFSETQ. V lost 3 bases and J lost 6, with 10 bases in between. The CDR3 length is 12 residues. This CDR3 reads CASSWGGPEQYF. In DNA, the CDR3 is TGCGCCAGCAGCTGGGGGGGGCCCGAGCAGTACTTC.

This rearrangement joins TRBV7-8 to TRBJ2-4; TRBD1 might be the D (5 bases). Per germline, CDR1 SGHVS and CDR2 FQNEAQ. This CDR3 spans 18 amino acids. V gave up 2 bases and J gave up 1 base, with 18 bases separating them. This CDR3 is CASSLLSGQGPAKNIQYF. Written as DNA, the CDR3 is TGTGCCAGCAGCTTACTCTCCGGGCAGGGCCCTGCCAAAAACATTCAGTACTTC.

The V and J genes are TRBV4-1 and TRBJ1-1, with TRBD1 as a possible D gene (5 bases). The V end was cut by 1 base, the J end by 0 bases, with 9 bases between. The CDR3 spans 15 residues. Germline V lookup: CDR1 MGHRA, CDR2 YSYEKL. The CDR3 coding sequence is TGCGCCAGCAGCCAAGGGGGGACTGTGAACACTGAAGCTTTCTTT. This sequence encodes CASSQGGTVNTEAFF.